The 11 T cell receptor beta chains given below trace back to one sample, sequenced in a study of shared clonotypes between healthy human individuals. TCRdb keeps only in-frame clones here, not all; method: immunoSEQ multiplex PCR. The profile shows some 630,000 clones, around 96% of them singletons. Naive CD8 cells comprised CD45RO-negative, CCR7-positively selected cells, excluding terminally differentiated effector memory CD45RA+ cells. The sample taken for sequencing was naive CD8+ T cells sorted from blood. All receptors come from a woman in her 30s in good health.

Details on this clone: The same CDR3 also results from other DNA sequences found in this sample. CDR3 sequence: CASSLVSYEQYF. The CDR3 DNA reads as TGTGCCAGCAGCTTAGTTTCTTACGAGCAGTACTTC. This chain joins TRBV11-2 and TRBJ2-7; D unresolved. Germline V gene data show CDR1 as SGHAT and CDR2 as FQNNGV. CDR3 length equals 12 residues. V was cut by 1 base and J by 4 bases, with 5 bases left in between.

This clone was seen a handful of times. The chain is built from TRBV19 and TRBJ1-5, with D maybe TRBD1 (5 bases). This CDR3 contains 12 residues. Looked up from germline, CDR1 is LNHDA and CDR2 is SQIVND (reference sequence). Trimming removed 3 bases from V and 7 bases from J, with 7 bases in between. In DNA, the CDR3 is TGTGCCAGTAGTATGGGGGACCAGCCCCAGCATTTT. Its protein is CASSMGDQPQHF.

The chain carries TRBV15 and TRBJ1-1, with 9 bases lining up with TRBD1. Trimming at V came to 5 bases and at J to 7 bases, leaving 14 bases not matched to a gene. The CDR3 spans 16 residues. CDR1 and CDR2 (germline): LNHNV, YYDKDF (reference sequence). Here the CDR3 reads CATSGTWTGEGGEAFF. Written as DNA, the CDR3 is TGTGCCACCAGCGGGACATGGACAGGGGAGGGAGGTGAAGCTTTCTTT.

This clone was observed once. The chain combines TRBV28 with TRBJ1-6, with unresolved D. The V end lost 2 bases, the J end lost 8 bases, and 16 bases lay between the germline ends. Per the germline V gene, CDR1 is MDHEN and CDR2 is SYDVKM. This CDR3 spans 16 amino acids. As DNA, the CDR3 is TGTGCCAGCAGTTTAGGGGTGAGCCAGGTTTATTCACCCCTCCACTTT. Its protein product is CASSLGVSQVYSPLHF. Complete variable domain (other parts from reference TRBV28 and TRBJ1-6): DVKVTQSSRYLVKRTGEKVFLECVQDMDHENMFWYRQDPGLGLRLIYFSYDVKMKEKGDIPEGYSVSREKKERFSLILESASTNQTSMYLCASSLGVSQVYSPLHFGNGTRLTVT.

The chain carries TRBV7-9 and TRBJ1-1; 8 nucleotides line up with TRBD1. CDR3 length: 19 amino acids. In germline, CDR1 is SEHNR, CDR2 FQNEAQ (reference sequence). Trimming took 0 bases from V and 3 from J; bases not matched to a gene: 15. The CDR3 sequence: CASSLARGTGLDLHTEAFF. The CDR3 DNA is TGTGCCAGCAGCTTAGCGCGTGGGACAGGCCTAGATTTGCACACTGAAGCTTTCTTT.

CDR3 residues: CASRRDSRGGQETQYF. The CDR3 nucleotides read TGTGCCAGCAGGCGGGACAGTCGGGGTGGGCAAGAGACCCAGTACTTC. The J gene is TRBJ2-5, the V gene TRBV27; D possibly corresponds to TRBD1 (7 bases). The length of the CDR3 is 16 residues. Germline V CDR1 and CDR2: MNHEY, SMNVEV (reference sequence). Trimming removed 6 bases at V and 2 bases at J, with 19 bases between.

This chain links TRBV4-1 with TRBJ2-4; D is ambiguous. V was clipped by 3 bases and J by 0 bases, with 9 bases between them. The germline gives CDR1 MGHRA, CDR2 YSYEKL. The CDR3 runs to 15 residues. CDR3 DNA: TGCGCCAGCAGCCAGGCGGTACTAGCCAAAAACATTCAGTACTTC. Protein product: CASSQAVLAKNIQYF.

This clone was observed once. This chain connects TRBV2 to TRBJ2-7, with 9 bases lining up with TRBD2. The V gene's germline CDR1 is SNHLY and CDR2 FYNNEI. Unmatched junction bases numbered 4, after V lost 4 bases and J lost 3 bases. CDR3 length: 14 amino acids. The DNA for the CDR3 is TGTGCCAGCAGTGTACTAGCGGGCAACTACGAGCAGTACTTC. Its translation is CASSVLAGNYEQYF.

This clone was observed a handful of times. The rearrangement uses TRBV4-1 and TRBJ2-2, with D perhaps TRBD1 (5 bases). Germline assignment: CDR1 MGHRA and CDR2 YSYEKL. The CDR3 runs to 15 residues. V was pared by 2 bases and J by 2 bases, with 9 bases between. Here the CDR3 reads CASSQWTQNTGELFF. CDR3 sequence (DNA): TGCGCCAGCAGCCAATGGACACAAAACACCGGGGAGCTGTTTTTT.

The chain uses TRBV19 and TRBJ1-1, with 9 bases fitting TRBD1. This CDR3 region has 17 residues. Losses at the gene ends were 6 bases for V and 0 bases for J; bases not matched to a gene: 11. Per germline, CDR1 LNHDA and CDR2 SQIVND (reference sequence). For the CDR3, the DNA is TGTGCCAGTAGCCTACAGGGACAGGGTGCCATGAACACTGAAGCTTTCTTT. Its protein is CASSLQGQGAMNTEAFF.

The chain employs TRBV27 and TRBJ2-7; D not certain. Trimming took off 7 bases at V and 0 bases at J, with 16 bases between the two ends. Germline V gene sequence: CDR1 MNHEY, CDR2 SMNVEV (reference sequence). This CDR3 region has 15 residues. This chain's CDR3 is CASKVGLSSSYEQYF. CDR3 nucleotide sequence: TGTGCCAGCAAAGTTGGTTTGTCCTCCTCCTACGAGCAGTACTTC.